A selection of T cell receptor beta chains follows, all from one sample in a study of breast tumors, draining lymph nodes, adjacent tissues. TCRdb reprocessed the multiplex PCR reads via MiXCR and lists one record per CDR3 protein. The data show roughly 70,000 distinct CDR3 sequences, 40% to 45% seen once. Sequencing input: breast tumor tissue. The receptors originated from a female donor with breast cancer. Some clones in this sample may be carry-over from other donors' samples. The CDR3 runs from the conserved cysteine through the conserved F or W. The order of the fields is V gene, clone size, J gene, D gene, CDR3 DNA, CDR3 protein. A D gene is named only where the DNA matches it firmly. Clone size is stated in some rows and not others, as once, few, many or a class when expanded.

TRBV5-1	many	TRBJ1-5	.	TGCGCCAGCAGCTTCGGCGGATCTAGCAATCAGCCCCAGCATTTT	CASSFGGSSNQPQHF
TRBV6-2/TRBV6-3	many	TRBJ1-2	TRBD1	TGTGCCATTAGAGGGACAGACAGTTTTAACTATGGCTACACCTTC	CAIRGTDSFNYGYTF
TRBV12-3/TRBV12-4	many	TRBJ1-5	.	TGTGCCAGCAGTCCCGGGGTGCAGCCCCAGCATTTT	CASSPGVQPQHF
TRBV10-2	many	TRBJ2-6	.	TGCGCCAGCAGTGAGCCGGGACAACTCTCTGGGGCCAACGTCCTGACTTTC	CASSEPGQLSGANVLTF
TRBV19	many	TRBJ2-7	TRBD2	TGTGCCAGTAGTCAAATAGCGGGAGCTGCCTACGAGCAGTACTTC	CASSQIAGAAYEQYF
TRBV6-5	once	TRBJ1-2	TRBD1	TGTGCCAGCAGTTACCGGGACAGGGACTATGGCTACACCTTC	CASSYRDRDYGYTF
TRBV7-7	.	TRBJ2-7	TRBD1	TGTGCCAGCAGCTTATCGATCCTAGGGACCGGGACAGAAAACTACGAGCAGTACTTC	CASSLSILGTGTENYEQYF
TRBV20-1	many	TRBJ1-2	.	TGCAGTGCTAGAGATAGTGGGGTTTTAAGACAGGATGGCTACACCTTC	CSARDSGVLRQDGYTF
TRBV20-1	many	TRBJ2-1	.	TGCAGTGCTAGAGATCCACCGAACCCCCTCAGGGAGTTCTTC	CSARDPPNPLREFF
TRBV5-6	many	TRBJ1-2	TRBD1	TGTGCCAGCAGCTTTAAGACAGGGTATGGTGGCTACACCTTC	CASSFKTGYGGYTF
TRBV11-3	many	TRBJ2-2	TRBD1	TGTGCCAGCACCATAGGGGGCTCTAGCACCGGGGAGCTGTTTTTT	CASTIGGSSTGELFF
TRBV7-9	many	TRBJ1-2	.	TGTGCCAGCAGCTTAGCACGGGGATTAAACTATGGCTACCCCTTC	CASSLARGLNYGYPF
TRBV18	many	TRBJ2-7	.	TGTGCCAGCTCCCCCTGGCGCTCCTACGAGCAGTACTTC	CASSPWRSYEQYF
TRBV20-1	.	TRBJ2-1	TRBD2	TGCAGTGCTAGGACTAGCGGGAGTGGTGAGCAGTTCTTC	CSARTSGSGEQFF
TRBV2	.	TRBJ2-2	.	TGTGCCAGCAGTGAAGCGGGGGCGGACGGGGAGCTGTTTTTT	CASSEAGADGELFF
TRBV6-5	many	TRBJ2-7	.	TGTGCCAGCAGAGACAGGTCAGCCTACGAGCAGTACTTC	CASRDRSAYEQYF
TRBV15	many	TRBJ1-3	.	TGTGCCACCAGTCAAGACAGGACTAAGGGAAACACCATATATTTT	CATSQDRTKGNTIYF
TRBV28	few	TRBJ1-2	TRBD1	TGTGCCAGCAGTAATTACGGGTCAGGGGGCTATGGCTACACCTTC	CASSNYGSGGYGYTF
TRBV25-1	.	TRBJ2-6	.	TGTGCCAGCAGTCACTCCAGCGGGCTGTGCTCTGGGGCCAACGTCCTGACTTTC	CASSHSSGLCSGANVLTF
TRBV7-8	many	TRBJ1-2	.	TGTGCCAGCAGCACCCTCGCGCGGGGAGGGGGTGGCTGCACCTTC	CASSTLARGGGGCTF
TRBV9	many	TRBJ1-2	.	TGTGCCAGCACCAAGTATGTGTATGGCTACACCTTC	CASTKYVYGYTF
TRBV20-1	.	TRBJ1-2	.	TGCAGTGCAAAGGGAACAGTCTATGGCTCCACCTTC	CSAKGTVYGSTF